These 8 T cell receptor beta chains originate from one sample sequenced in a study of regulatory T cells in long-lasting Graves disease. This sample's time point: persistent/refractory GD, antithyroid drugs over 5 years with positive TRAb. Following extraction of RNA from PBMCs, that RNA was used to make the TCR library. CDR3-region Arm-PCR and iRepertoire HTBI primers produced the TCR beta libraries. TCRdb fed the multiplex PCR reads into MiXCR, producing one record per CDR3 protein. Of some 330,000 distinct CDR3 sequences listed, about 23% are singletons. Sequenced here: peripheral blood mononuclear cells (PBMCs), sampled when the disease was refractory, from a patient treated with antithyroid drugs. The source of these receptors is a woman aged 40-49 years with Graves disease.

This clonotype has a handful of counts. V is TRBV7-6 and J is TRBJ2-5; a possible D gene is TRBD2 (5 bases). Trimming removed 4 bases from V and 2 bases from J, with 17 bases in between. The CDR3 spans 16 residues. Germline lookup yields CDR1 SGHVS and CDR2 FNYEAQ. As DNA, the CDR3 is TGTGCCAGCAGCTCCACCCCGGCGGGTTGGCAAGAGACCCAGTACTTC. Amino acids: CASSSTPAGWQETQYF. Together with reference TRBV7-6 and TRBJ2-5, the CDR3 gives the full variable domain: GAGVSQSPRYKVTKRGQDVALRCDPISGHVSLYWYRQALGQGPEFLTYFNYEAQQDKSGLPNDRFSAERPEGSISTLTIQRTEQRDSAMYRCASSSTPAGWQETQYFGPGTRLLVL.

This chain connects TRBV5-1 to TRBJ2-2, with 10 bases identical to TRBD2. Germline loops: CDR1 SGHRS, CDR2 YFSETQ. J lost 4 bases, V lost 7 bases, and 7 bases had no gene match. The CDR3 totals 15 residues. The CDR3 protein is CASYIASGSTGELFF. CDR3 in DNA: TGCGCCAGCTACATCGCTAGCGGGAGCACCGGGGAGCTGTTTTTT.

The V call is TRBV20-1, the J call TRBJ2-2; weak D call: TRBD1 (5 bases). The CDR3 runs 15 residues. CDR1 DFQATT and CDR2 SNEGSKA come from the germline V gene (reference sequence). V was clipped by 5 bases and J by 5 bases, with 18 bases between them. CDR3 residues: CSAGAQGRGTGELFF. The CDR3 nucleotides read TGCAGTGCTGGGGCGCAGGGTCGCGGTACCGGGGAGCTGTTTTTT.

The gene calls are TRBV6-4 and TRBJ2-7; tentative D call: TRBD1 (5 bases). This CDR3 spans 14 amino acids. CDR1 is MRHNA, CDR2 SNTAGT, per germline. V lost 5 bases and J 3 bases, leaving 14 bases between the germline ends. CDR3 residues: CASSPGRMGYEQYF. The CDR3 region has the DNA TGTGCCAGCAGTCCAGGGCGTATGGGCTACGAGCAGTACTTC.

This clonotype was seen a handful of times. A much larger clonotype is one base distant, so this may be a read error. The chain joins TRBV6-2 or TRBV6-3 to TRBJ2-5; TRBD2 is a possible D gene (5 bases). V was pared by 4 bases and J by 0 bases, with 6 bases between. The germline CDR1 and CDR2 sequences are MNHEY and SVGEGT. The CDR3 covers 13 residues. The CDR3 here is CASSWENQETQYF. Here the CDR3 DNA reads TGTGCCAGCAGTTGGGAGAACCAAGAGACCCAGTACTTC.

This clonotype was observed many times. The DNA for the CDR3 is TGTGCCAGCAGTTTACCTACGGCGGGGGGTAGAGAGCAGTACTTC. It specifies CASSLPTAGGREQYF. The chain has TRBV28 and TRBJ2-7, with 8 nucleotides matching TRBD2. This CDR3 spans 15 amino acids. V was pared by 2 bases and J by 7 bases, with 10 bases of the junction left unmatched. In germline, CDR1 is MDHEN, CDR2 SYDVKM.

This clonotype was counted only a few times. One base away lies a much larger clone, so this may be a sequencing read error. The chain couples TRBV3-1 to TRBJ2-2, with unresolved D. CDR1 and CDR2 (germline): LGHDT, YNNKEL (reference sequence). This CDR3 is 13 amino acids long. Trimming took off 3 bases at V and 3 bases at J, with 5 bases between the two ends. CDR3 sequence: CASSHRHTGELFF. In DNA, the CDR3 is TGTGCCAGCAGCCACAGGCACACCGGGGAGCTGTTTTTT.

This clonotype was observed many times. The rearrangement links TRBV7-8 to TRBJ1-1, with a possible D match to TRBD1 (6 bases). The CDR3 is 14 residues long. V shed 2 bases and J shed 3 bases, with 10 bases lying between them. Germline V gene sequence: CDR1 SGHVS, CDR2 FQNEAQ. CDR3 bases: TGTGCCAGCAGCTTAAGGGGGGGGTACACTGAAGCTTTCTTT. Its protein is CASSLRGGYTEAFF. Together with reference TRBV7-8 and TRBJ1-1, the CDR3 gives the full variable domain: GAGVSQSPRYKVAKRGQDVALRCDPISGHVSLFWYQQALGQGPEFLTYFQNEAQLDKSGLPSDRFFAERPEGSVSTLKIQRTQQEDSAVYLCASSLRGGYTEAFFGQGTRLTVV.